Below, 20 T cell receptor beta chains from the same sample are listed, as sequenced in a study of blood T cell repertoires in COVID-19. Repertoires were generated with immunoSEQ multiplex PCR, while TCRdb's copy carries only in-frame clones and drops some. The data hold over 100,000 clones, with 86% observed a single time. The sequencing input was peripheral blood. These receptors were taken from an older woman with COVID-19, enrolled during active disease.

The chain couples TRBV24-1 to TRBJ2-1, with 11 bases fitting TRBD1. The length of the CDR3 is 15 residues. Germline V gives CDR1 KGHDR, CDR2 SFDVKD. V was pared by 0 bases and J by 10 bases, with 4 bases of the junction left unmatched. For the CDR3, the DNA is TGTGCCACCAGTGATTTGTGGACAGGGGGCAGGGAGCAGTTCTTC. This translates into CATSDLWTGGREQFF.

V usage is TRBV19 and J usage is TRBJ1-2, with 12 positions matching TRBD1. Per the germline V gene, CDR1 is LNHDA and CDR2 is SQIVND (reference sequence). Unmatched junction bases numbered 8, after V lost 6 bases and J lost 3 bases. The CDR3 is made up of 16 amino acids. This CDR3 reads CASRPGTGGAYYGYTF. The CDR3, as DNA: TGTGCCAGTAGACCCGGGACAGGGGGCGCGTACTATGGCTACACCTTC.

V is TRBV3-1 (or the pseudogene TRBV3-2) and J is TRBJ2-1; D is possibly TRBD1 (5 bases). V was pared by 4 bases and J by 8 bases, with 9 bases between. Germline loops: CDR1 LGHDT, CDR2 YNNKEL (reference sequence). The CDR3 consists of 12 residues. The CDR3 DNA reads TGTGCCAGCAGCCGTCTAGGGGATGAGCAGTTCTTC. Residues: CASSRLGDEQFF.

The V gene is TRBV28, the J gene TRBJ1-2; the match to TRBD1 covers 7 bases. This CDR3 comprises 12 residues. V was pared by 10 bases and J by 6 bases, with 8 bases of the junction left unmatched. Germline CDR1 and CDR2: MDHEN and SYDVKM. In nucleotides, the CDR3 is TGTGCCACATACAGGGGAGTCGATGGCTACACCTTC. Translation: CATYRGVDGYTF.

The chain combines TRBV6-1 with TRBJ1-2; tentative D call: TRBD1 (5 bases). In germline, CDR1 is MNHNS, CDR2 SASEGT. The CDR3 is 13 residues long. Trimming removed 1 base at V and 8 bases at J, with 11 bases between. CDR3 sequence (DNA): TGTGCCAGCAGTGAAGTACAGGTTAGCGGCTACACCTTC. It encodes CASSEVQVSGYTF.

This chain uses TRBV5-6 with TRBJ2-7, with D hard to call. Looked up from germline, CDR1 is SGHDT and CDR2 is YYEEEE. The CDR3 runs 15 residues. The V end lost 0 bases, the J end lost 0 bases, and 10 bases lay between the germline ends. The CDR3 DNA sequence: TGTGCCAGCAGCTTGGGTATTCTGAGCTCCTACGAGCAGTACTTC. Encoded protein: CASSLGILSSYEQYF. The whole variable domain, remainder taken from reference TRBV5-6 and TRBJ2-7, is DAGVTQSPTHLIKTRGQQVTLRCSPKSGHDTVSWYQQALGQGPQFIFQYYEEEERQRGNFPDRFSGHQFPNYSSELNVNALLLGDSALYLCASSLGILSSYEQYFGPGTRLTVT.

The chain carries TRBV28 and TRBJ2-7; perhaps TRBD1 as D (5 bases). Germline V gene data show CDR1 as MDHEN and CDR2 as SYDVKM. Trimming pared 6 bases from V and 1 base from J, leaving 10 bases between. The CDR3 extends over 13 amino acids. CDR3 bases: TGTGCCAGCAGCCGACAGCTTTCCTACGAGCAGTACTTC. This codes for CASSRQLSYEQYF.

V usage is TRBV7-9 and J usage is TRBJ1-5; 10 positions match TRBD1. This CDR3 region has 14 residues. V gave up 5 bases and J gave up 4 bases; unmatched junction bases: 2. Germline CDR1 is SEHNR and CDR2 is FQNEAQ (reference sequence). CDR3 region: CASSPGQGNQPQHF. The CDR3 DNA sequence: TGTGCCAGCAGCCCGGGACAGGGGAATCAGCCCCAGCATTTT. The full variable domain, its missing parts supplied by reference TRBV7-9 and TRBJ1-5, is DTGVSQNPRHKITKRGQNVTFRCDPISEHNRLYWYRQTLGQGPEFLTYFQNEAQLEKSRLLSDRFSAERPKGSFSTLEIQRTEQGDSAMYLCASSPGQGNQPQHFGDGTRLSIL.

The chain has TRBV12-3 or TRBV12-4 and TRBJ2-7; D might be TRBD1 (6 bases). The CDR3 spans 13 residues. V was trimmed by 10 bases and J by 1 base, leaving 14 bases between them. The CDR3 loop reads CATRDTGSYEQYF. In DNA form, the CDR3 reads TGTGCCACCAGGGACACCGGGTCCTACGAGCAGTACTTC.

The rearrangement links TRBV7-8 to TRBJ2-3; D is perhaps TRBD2 (5 bases). CDR1 is SGHVS and CDR2 is FQNEAQ in the germline V gene. V gave up 1 base and J gave up 2 bases, with 16 bases separating them. The CDR3 sequence is 17 residues long. CDR3 bases: TGTGCCAGCAGCTTAGGTCGGGGTGGCCCTCTCACAGATACGCAGTATTTT. Its protein product is CASSLGRGGPLTDTQYF.

The chain employs TRBV29-1 and TRBJ1-4; maybe TRBD1 (6 bases). CDR1 is SQVTM and CDR2 is ANQGSEA in the germline V gene. The CDR3 extends over 15 amino acids. Between the trimmed V and J ends, which lost 0 bases and 7 bases, there was a span of 15 bases. As DNA, the CDR3 is TGCAGCGTTGAAGAAATGAGTACAGGGAGTGAAAAACTGTTTTTT. Translated: CSVEEMSTGSEKLFF.

This clone appeared once. The chain uses TRBV5-4 and TRBJ2-5, with 10 nucleotides matching TRBD1. The trim removed 4 bases at V and 5 bases at J, leaving 8 bases unmatched. Germline CDR1 SGHNT, CDR2 YYREEE (reference sequence). CDR3 length: 15 amino acids. The CDR3 DNA reads TGTGCCAGCAGCCACAGACAGGGGGCTTCGGAGACCCAGTACTTC. Translation gives CASSHRQGASETQYF.

The chain links TRBV19 to TRBJ1-1, with D possibly matching TRBD1 (5 bases). The CDR3 spans 14 residues. Germline-derived CDR1 and CDR2 are LNHDA and SQIVND (reference sequence). V lost 3 bases, J lost 3 bases, and 11 bases lay in between. The CDR3 is CASSIRREDTEAFF. The CDR3 DNA sequence: TGTGCCAGTAGTATTCGCAGGGAGGACACTGAAGCTTTCTTT.

The chain carries TRBV19 and TRBJ1-2, with unresolved D. With 7 bases removed from V and 1 base from J, the gap between germline ends came to 22 bases. Germline CDR1 reads LNHDA; CDR2 reads SQIVND (reference sequence). The length of the CDR3 is 17 residues. CDR3 in amino acids: CASTLAGWDSRNYGYTF. CDR3 bases: TGTGCCAGTACCTTAGCGGGTTGGGATTCTCGTAACTATGGCTACACCTTC.

This clone has just a few counts. The chain combines TRBV3-1 (or the pseudogene TRBV3-2) with TRBJ1-2, with D possibly TRBD1 on 6 matching bases. CDR3 length: 14 amino acids. Looked up from germline, CDR1 is LGHDT and CDR2 is YNNKEL (reference sequence). Trimming removed 1 base from V and 10 bases from J, with 16 bases in between. Written as DNA, the CDR3 is TGTGCCAGCAGCCAAGGCGACAGGTTGAATAACTACACCTTC. Residues: CASSQGDRLNNYTF.

The rearrangement uses TRBV2 and TRBJ1-1; 9 bases align to TRBD1. J lost 8 bases, V lost 6 bases, and 7 bases had no gene match. Germline CDR1 SNHLY, CDR2 FYNNEI. This CDR3 spans 13 amino acids. In DNA, the CDR3 is TGTGCCAGCAGCCCCCTCGGACAGGGGGAAGCTTTCTTT. Its translation: CASSPLGQGEAFF.

The chain is built from TRBV2 and TRBJ2-2, with D unresolved. Germline-derived CDR1 and CDR2 are SNHLY and FYNNEI. The germline V and J ends were trimmed by 6 bases and 0 bases, with 8 bases remaining between them. CDR3 length: 14 amino acids. The DNA of the CDR3 is TGTGCCAGCAGCCTGACACCGAACACCGGGGAGCTGTTTTTT. Amino acid sequence: CASSLTPNTGELFF.

The chain is built from TRBV28 and TRBJ1-2; D gene ambiguous. V lost 3 bases, J lost 3 bases, and 11 bases lay in between. The germline CDR1 and CDR2 sequences are MDHEN and SYDVKM. The CDR3 has 14 residues. CDR3 protein: CASSFIRGYYGYTF. The CDR3 DNA is TGTGCCAGCAGTTTTATTCGGGGTTACTATGGCTACACCTTC.

The V call is TRBV5-1, the J call TRBJ1-1; D gene unclear. The germline gives CDR1 SGHRS, CDR2 YFSETQ. The CDR3 runs to 14 residues. Between the trimmed V and J ends, which lost 4 bases and 0 bases, there was a span of 10 bases. The CDR3 sequence: CASSPWALNTEAFF. In DNA form, the CDR3 reads TGCGCCAGCAGCCCCTGGGCGTTGAACACTGAAGCTTTCTTT.

The V call is TRBV28, the J call TRBJ1-1; D not resolved. Between the trimmed V and J ends, which lost 1 base and 6 bases, there was a span of 6 bases. Germline assignment: CDR1 MDHEN and CDR2 SYDVKM. The CDR3 is made up of 12 amino acids. The CDR3: CASSLLAAEAFF. CDR3 nucleotide sequence: TGTGCCAGCAGTTTATTGGCAGCTGAAGCTTTCTTT.